One sample yielded the 25 T cell receptor beta chains listed below, sequenced in a study of long-term antiretroviral therapy in people with HIV. Sequencing relied on immunoSEQ assay v3.0, run at survey level. Assay used: immunoSEQ multiplex PCR; TCRdb lists only in-frame clones, some missing. The top ten hold roughly a tenth of the sample, which has 35,000 to 45,000 clones, approximately 83% seen once. The specimen was unsorted PBMCs, collected 2.2 years after starting antiretroviral therapy. Receptor source: a man between 18 and 29 years old with HIV.

The chain employs TRBV6-6 and TRBJ1-1; D gene ambiguous. This CDR3 is built from 14 residues. Deletions cut 6 bases from V and 3 bases from J, with 14 bases between. The germline V gene encodes CDR1 MNHNY and CDR2 SVGAGI (reference sequence). The CDR3 nucleotides are TGTGCCAGCAGCCGCCCCGGGGAGGACACTGAAGCTTTCTTT. Its protein is CASSRPGEDTEAFF.

The rearrangement uses TRBV5-1 and TRBJ2-7; 7 nucleotides line up with TRBD1. The germline V gene encodes CDR1 SGHRS and CDR2 YFSETQ. The V segment lost 0 bases and the J segment 0 bases; nucleotides outside the gene matches: 6. This CDR3 has 16 amino acids. The CDR3 here is CASSLVGTETSYEQYF. In DNA form, the CDR3 reads TGCGCCAGCAGCTTGGTTGGGACAGAAACCTCCTACGAGCAGTACTTC.

The sample holds one count of this clone. The chain uses TRBV9 and TRBJ1-2; a possible D gene is TRBD1 (5 bases). Germline CDR1 is SGDLS and CDR2 is YYNGEE. V was clipped by 1 base and J by 8 bases, with 18 bases between them. The CDR3 is 15 amino acids. The CDR3 spells CASSVNLGVWGGYTF. DNA of the CDR3: TGTGCCAGCAGCGTAAACCTGGGGGTATGGGGAGGCTACACCTTC.

This clone was observed a handful of times. V and J are TRBV29-1 and TRBJ1-4; D not resolved. Germline values: CDR1 SQVTM, CDR2 ANQGSEA. V lost 4 bases, J lost 4 bases, and 10 bases lay in between. The CDR3 is made up of 13 amino acids. CDR3 residues: CSVGSGFNEKLFF. The CDR3 DNA reads TGCAGCGTTGGATCTGGATTTAATGAAAAACTGTTTTTT.

The chain joins TRBV28 to TRBJ2-2; D uncertain. The CDR3 loop spans 11 amino acids. Germline CDR1 and CDR2: MDHEN and SYDVKM. V lost 7 bases and J 3 bases, leaving 3 bases between the germline ends. CDR3 coding DNA: TGTGCCAGCACCGACACCGGGGAGCTGTTTTTT. Translating it yields CASTDTGELFF.

The rearrangement joins TRBV19 to TRBJ1-6; D is undetermined. The CDR3 spans 16 residues. CDR1 is LNHDA, CDR2 SQIVND, per germline (reference sequence). V was cut by 0 bases and J by 8 bases, with 14 bases left in between. The CDR3 protein is CASSIDQRYPYSPLHF. The CDR3 region has the DNA TGTGCCAGTAGTATAGATCAAAGGTATCCGTATTCACCCCTCCACTTT.

The V call is TRBV10-3, the J call TRBJ1-3, with D possibly TRBD1 on 6 matching bases. The CDR3 is 14 amino acids. The germline V and J ends were trimmed by 3 bases and 4 bases, with 10 bases remaining between them. Germline V lookup: CDR1 ENHRY, CDR2 SYGVKD. CDR3 DNA sequence: TGTGCCATCAGTGATTACACAGGGGGAAACACCATATATTTT. Protein product: CAISDYTGGNTIYF.

The chain joins TRBV10-3 to TRBJ1-2; D unresolved. CDR3 length: 19 amino acids. Per the germline V gene, CDR1 is ENHRY and CDR2 is SYGVKD. V lost 0 bases to trimming and J lost 3 bases, with 23 bases between them. The CDR3 here is CAISESASARLLSDYGYTF. The CDR3 nucleotides are TGTGCCATCAGTGAGTCGGCATCGGCTAGGCTACTATCGGACTATGGCTACACCTTC.

The V gene is TRBV7-8, the J gene TRBJ1-2, with TRBD1 identical over 7 bases. The CDR3 is 16 residues long. CDR1 is SGHVS, CDR2 FQNEAQ, per germline. Trimming took 4 bases from V and 4 from J; bases not matched to a gene: 12. DNA for the CDR3: TGTGCCAGCAGCTCTCTTTCGACAGGGAGAATCTATGGCTACACCTTC. It codes for CASSSLSTGRIYGYTF.

This clone was counted once. The chain is built from TRBV19 and TRBJ2-7; D possibly matches TRBD1 or TRBD2 (5 bases each). In germline, CDR1 is LNHDA, CDR2 SQIVND (reference sequence). This CDR3 contains 15 residues. V was shortened by 5 bases and J by 3 bases, with 17 bases between the two germline ends. The CDR3, as DNA: TGTGCCAGTAGTTGGGGAGACAGACTAATCTACGAGCAGTACTTC. Residues: CASSWGDRLIYEQYF.

The chain employs TRBV2 and TRBJ1-1, with 7 bases lining up with TRBD1. The length of the CDR3 is 14 residues. V shed 6 bases and J 0 bases; nucleotides not matched to a gene: 4. The germline gives CDR1 SNHLY, CDR2 FYNNEI. The CDR3 spells CASRGQPMNTEAFF. CDR3 coding DNA: TGTGCCAGCAGGGGACAGCCAATGAACACTGAAGCTTTCTTT.

This clone was seen a single time. This chain joins TRBV5-6 and TRBJ2-7; 7 positions match TRBD1. The germline CDR1 and CDR2 sequences are SGHDT and YYEEEE. Losses at the gene ends were 4 bases for V and 3 bases for J; bases not matched to a gene: 13. This CDR3 has 16 residues. The DNA of the CDR3 is TGTGCCAGCAGCCGAACTGACAGGGAGCTGAACTACGAGCAGTACTTC. This sequence encodes CASSRTDRELNYEQYF.

This chain joins TRBV19 and TRBJ2-7, with 13 bases fitting TRBD2. CDR1 is LNHDA and CDR2 is SQIVND in the germline V gene (reference sequence). V lost 5 bases, J lost 4 bases, and 5 bases stayed unmatched. The CDR3 length is 15 residues. DNA for the CDR3: TGTGCCAGTAGTCTGACTAGCGGGAGGCATTACGAGCAGTACTTC. This codes for CASSLTSGRHYEQYF.

V gene TRBV9 combines with J gene TRBJ2-5, with a tentative D call TRBD2 (7 bases). The V gene lost 3 bases and the J gene lost 5 bases, with 17 bases spanning the gap. This CDR3 has 15 amino acids. Germline V CDR1 and CDR2: SGDLS, YYNGEE. The CDR3 region is CASSGSRGGGETQYF. CDR3 bases: TGTGCCAGCAGCGGGAGTAGAGGGGGGGGCGAGACCCAGTACTTC.

This chain joins TRBV28 and TRBJ1-1, with D perhaps TRBD1 (6 bases). The germline V and J ends were trimmed by 2 bases and 4 bases, with 11 bases remaining between them. Germline values: CDR1 MDHEN, CDR2 SYDVKM. The CDR3 loop spans 14 amino acids. The DNA for the CDR3 is TGTGCCAGCAGTTTACGGGGGGCGGGCACTGAAGCTTTCTTT. It codes for CASSLRGAGTEAFF.

CDR3 sequence: CASSFVTDYEQYF. The CDR3 DNA reads TGTGCCAGCAGCTTTGTGACAGACTACGAGCAGTACTTC. The V call is TRBV7-2, the J call TRBJ2-7, with D possibly TRBD1 on 5 matching bases. This CDR3 comprises 13 residues. From germline, CDR1 is SGHTA and CDR2 FQGNSA. V lost 3 bases, J lost 3 bases, and 9 bases lay in between.

This chain links TRBV2 with TRBJ2-1; 7 bases are a match to TRBD2. The CDR3 loop spans 15 amino acids. The V gene's germline CDR1 is SNHLY and CDR2 FYNNEI. J gave up 8 bases and V 4 bases, and 11 bases lay outside the gene matches. The CDR3 bases are TGTGCCAGCAGTGCGGCTAGCGGAGGGGTTGATGAGCAGTTCTTC. Protein product: CASSAASGGVDEQFF.

The rearrangement uses TRBV27 and TRBJ2-7; either TRBD1 or TRBD2 may supply D (6 bases each). The CDR3 is made up of 15 amino acids. Trimming removed 3 bases at V and 5 bases at J, with 17 bases between. From germline, CDR1 is MNHEY and CDR2 SMNVEV (reference sequence). The CDR3 region is CASSFSVGGANEQYF. CDR3 nucleotide sequence: TGTGCCAGCAGTTTTTCCGTCGGGGGCGCTAACGAGCAGTACTTC.

The chain joins TRBV30 to TRBJ1-1; tentative D call: TRBD1 (5 bases). V lost 2 bases to trimming and J lost 10 bases, with 17 bases between them. CDR3 length: 13 amino acids. Looked up from germline, CDR1 is GTSNPN and CDR2 is SVGIG (reference sequence). As DNA, the CDR3 is TGTGCCTGGAGTTCCGTGGAGCGGGGGATAGCTTTCTTT. The encoded protein is CAWSSVERGIAFF. Combining the CDR3 with reference TRBV30 and TRBJ1-1 gives the whole variable domain SQTIHQWPATLVQPVGSPLSLECTVEGTSNPNLYWYRQAAGRGLQLLFYSVGIGQISSEVPQNLSASRPQDRQFILSSKKLLLSDSGFYLCAWSSVERGIAFFGQGTRLTVV.

The J gene is TRBJ1-1, the V gene TRBV19; D is uncertain. Per germline, CDR1 LNHDA and CDR2 SQIVND (reference sequence). This CDR3 has 14 residues. Trimming shortened V by 4 bases and J by 2 bases, and 11 bases separated the two germline ends. The CDR3 spells CASSTSWTNTEAFF. The DNA of the CDR3 is TGTGCCAGTAGTACATCCTGGACCAACACTGAAGCTTTCTTT.

The chain combines TRBV5-1 with TRBJ2-2; 7 bases line up with TRBD1. Germline lookup yields CDR1 SGHRS and CDR2 YFSETQ. This CDR3 contains 14 residues. The V gene end was trimmed by 0 bases and the J gene end by 6 bases; junction bases not matched to a gene: 2. In nucleotides, the CDR3 is TGCGCCAGCAGCTTGGAGGGGGCGTCCGGGGAGCTGTTTTTT. It is translated as CASSLEGASGELFF.

The V call is TRBV7-6, the J call TRBJ1-1; D not certain. Per germline, CDR1 SGHVS and CDR2 FNYEAQ. This CDR3 comprises 13 residues. The ends were cut back, 1 base at V and 6 bases at J, with 9 bases in the middle. This CDR3 reads CASSLGVNAEAFF. CDR3 DNA: TGTGCCAGCAGCTTAGGGGTAAATGCTGAAGCTTTCTTT.

The V call is TRBV11-1, the J call TRBJ1-2; 7 bases are a match to TRBD1. CDR1 and CDR2 from the germline V gene are SGHAT and FQDESV (reference sequence). V was clipped by 5 bases and J by 4 bases; unmatched bases: 7. The CDR3 has 14 residues. CDR3 nucleotides: TGTGCCAGCAGCGGAGGGACAGTTAGCTATGGCTACACCTTC. Protein: CASSGGTVSYGYTF.

The CDR3 loop is CASSPEGSGGGTQYF. The DNA of the CDR3 is TGTGCCAGCAGCCCAGAGGGTAGCGGGGGGGGTACGCAGTATTTT. The gene calls are TRBV7-2 and TRBJ2-3; 11 bases line up with TRBD2. Per germline, CDR1 SGHTA and CDR2 FQGNSA. The CDR3 covers 15 residues. With V trimmed by 5 bases and J by 8 bases, 9 bases remained unmatched.

This clone was observed a few times. The V gene is TRBV7-8, the J gene TRBJ1-5; possibly TRBD1 for D (5 bases). The CDR3 is 13 residues long. The V end lost 4 bases, the J end lost 4 bases, and 8 bases lay between the germline ends. Germline assignment: CDR1 SGHVS and CDR2 FQNEAQ. The CDR3 region has the DNA TGTGCCAGCAGCTCCCGACAGAATCAGCCCCAGCATTTT. Residues: CASSSRQNQPQHF.